This T cell receptor (beta chain) was documented in a study of beta chain features in type 1 diabetes. Sequencing targeted expressed TCRB transcripts, as all isolated RNA had been reverse transcribed. Sequencing was performed with immunoSEQ multiplex PCR; in TCRdb, only in-frame clones are kept and a portion is missing. The repertoire holds over 150,000 clones, roughly an eighth seen once, with 0.62% in the top ten. J lost 3 bases, V lost 1 base, and 7 bases had no gene match. This CDR3 spans 15 amino acids. Germline V gives CDR1 SGHRS, CDR2 YFSETQ. Sequenced sample: central memory CD4+ T cells from blood. The chain employs TRBV5-1 and TRBJ2-7; 7 bases map to TRBD1. The clonotype comes from a woman aged 18-29 years in good health. This chain's CDR3 is CASSLLGGPSYEQYF. In DNA, the CDR3 is TGCGCCAGCAGCTTGCTAGGGGGCCCCAGCTACGAGCAGTACTTC.